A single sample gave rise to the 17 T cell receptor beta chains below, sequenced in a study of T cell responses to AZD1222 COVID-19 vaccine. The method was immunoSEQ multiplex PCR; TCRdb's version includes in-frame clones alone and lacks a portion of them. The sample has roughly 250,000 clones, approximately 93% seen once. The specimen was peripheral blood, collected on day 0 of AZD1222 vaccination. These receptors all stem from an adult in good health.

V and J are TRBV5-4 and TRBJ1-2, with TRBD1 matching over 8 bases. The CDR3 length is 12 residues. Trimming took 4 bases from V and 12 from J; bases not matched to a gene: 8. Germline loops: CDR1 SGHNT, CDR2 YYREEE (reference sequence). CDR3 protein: CASSTGQGRNTF. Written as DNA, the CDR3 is TGTGCCAGCAGCACAGGACAGGGAAGGAACACCTTC.

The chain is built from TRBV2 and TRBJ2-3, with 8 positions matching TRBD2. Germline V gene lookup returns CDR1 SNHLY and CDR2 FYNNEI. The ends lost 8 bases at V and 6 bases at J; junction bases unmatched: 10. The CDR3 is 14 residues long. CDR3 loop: CASVPGGRVDTQYF. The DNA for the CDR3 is TGTGCCAGCGTCCCGGGGGGGCGGGTGGATACGCAGTATTTT.

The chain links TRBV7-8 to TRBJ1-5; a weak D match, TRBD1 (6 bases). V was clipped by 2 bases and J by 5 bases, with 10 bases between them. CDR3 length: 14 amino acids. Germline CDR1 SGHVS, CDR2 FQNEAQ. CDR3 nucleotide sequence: TGTGCCAGCAGCTTAAAAGGGGGTTATCAGCCCCAGCATTTT. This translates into CASSLKGGYQPQHF.

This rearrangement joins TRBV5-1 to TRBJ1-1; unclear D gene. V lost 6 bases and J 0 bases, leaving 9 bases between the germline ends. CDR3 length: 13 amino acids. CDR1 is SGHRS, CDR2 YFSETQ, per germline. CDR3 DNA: TGCGCCAGCACATCTCCAATGAACACTGAAGCTTTCTTT. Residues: CASTSPMNTEAFF.

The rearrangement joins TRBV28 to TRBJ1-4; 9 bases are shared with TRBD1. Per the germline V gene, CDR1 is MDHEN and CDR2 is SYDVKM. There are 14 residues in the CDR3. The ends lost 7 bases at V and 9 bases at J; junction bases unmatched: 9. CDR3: CASTVGDREKKLFF. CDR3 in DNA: TGTGCCAGCACTGTAGGGGACAGGGAGAAAAAACTGTTTTTT.

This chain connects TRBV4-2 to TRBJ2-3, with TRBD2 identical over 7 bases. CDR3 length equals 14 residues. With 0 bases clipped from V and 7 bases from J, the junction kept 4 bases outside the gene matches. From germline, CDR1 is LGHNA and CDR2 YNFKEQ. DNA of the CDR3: TGTGCCAGCAGCCAAGACGGCGGGAGAAATACGCAGTATTTT. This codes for CASSQDGGRNTQYF.

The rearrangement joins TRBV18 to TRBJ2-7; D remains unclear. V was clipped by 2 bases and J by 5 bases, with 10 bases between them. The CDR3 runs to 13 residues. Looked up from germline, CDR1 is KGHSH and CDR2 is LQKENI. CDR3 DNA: TGTGCCAGCTCACCAAGTAGCCACAACGAGCAGTACTTC. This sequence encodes CASSPSSHNEQYF.

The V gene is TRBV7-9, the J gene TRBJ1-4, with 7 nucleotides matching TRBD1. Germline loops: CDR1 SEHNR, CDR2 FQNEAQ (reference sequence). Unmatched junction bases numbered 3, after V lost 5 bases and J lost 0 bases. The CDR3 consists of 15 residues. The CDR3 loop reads CASSPGGTTNEKLFF. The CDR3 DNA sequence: TGTGCCAGCAGCCCAGGGGGTACAACTAATGAAAAACTGTTTTTT.

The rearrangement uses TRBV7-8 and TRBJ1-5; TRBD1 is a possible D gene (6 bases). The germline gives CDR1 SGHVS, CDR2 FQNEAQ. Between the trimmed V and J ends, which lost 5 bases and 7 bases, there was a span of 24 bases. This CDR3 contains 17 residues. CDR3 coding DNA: TGTGCCAGCAGCCGGGGGGCAGGGAGTGGGGTTTTCCAGCCCCAGCATTTT. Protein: CASSRGAGSGVFQPQHF.

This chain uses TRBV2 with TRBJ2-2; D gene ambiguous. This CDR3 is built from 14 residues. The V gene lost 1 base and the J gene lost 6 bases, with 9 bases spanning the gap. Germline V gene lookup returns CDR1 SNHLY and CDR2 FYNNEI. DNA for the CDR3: TGTGCCAGCAGTGAAGGGTCGGGCGCCGGGGAGCTGTTTTTT. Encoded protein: CASSEGSGAGELFF.

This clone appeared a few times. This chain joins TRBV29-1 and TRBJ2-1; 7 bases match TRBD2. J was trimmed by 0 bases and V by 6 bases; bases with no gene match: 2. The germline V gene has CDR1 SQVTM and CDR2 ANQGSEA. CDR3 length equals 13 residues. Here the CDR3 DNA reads TGCAGCGTGGGAGGGAGCTCCTACAATGAGCAGTTCTTC. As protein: CSVGGSSYNEQFF.

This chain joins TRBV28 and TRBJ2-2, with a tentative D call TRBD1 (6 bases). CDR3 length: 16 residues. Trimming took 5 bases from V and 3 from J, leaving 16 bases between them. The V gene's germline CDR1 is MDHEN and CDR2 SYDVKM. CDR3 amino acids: CASSLLGADYTGELFF. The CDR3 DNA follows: TGTGCCAGCAGTCTACTGGGGGCGGATTACACCGGGGAGCTGTTTTTT.

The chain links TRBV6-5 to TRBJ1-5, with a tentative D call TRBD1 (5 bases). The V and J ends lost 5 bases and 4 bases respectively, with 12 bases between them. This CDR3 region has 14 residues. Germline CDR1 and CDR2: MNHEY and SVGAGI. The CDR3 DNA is TGTGCCAGCAGTCGCCTGGGGGGAAATCAGCCCCAGCATTTT. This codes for CASSRLGGNQPQHF.

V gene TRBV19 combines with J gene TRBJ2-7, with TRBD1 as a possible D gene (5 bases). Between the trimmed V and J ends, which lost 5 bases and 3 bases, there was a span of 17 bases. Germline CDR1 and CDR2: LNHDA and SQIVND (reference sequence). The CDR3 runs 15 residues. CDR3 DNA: TGTGCCAGTAGTTATGGGGCAGCTGGCCTCTACGAGCAGTACTTC. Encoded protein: CASSYGAAGLYEQYF. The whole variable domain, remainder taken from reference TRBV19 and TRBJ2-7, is DGGITQSPKYLFRKEGQNVTLSCEQNLNHDAMYWYRQDPGQGLRLIYYSQIVNDFQKGDIAEGYSVSREKKESFPLTVTSAQKNPTAFYLCASSYGAAGLYEQYFGPGTRLTVT.

CDR3 DNA sequence: TGTGCCAGCAGCTTACGCCAGGCCTCTAACTATGGCTACACCTTC. It encodes CASSLRQASNYGYTF. This chain uses TRBV7-2 with TRBJ1-2; D is uncertain. The V end lost 2 bases, the J end lost 0 bases, and 10 bases lay between the germline ends. The CDR3 runs 15 residues. In germline, CDR1 is SGHTA, CDR2 FQGNSA. The full variable domain, in which reference TRBV7-2 and TRBJ1-2 provide the parts outside the CDR3, is GAGVSQSPSNKVTEKGKDVELRCDPISGHTALYWYRQSLGQGLEFLIYFQGNSAPDKSGLPSDRFSAERTGGSVSTLTIQRTQQEDSAVYLCASSLRQASNYGYTFGSGTRLTVV.

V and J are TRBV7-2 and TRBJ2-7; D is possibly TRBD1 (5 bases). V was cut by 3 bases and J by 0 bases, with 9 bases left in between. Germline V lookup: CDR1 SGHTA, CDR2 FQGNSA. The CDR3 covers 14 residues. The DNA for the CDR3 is TGTGCCAGCAGCTTCACAGGAATCTCCTACGAGCAGTACTTC. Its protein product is CASSFTGISYEQYF.

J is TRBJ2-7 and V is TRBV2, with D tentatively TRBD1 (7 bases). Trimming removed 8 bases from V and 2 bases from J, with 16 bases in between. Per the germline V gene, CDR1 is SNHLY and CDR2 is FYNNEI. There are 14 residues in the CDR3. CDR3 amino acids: CASGRTGDTYEQYF. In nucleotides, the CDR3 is TGTGCCAGCGGGAGGACAGGTGATACCTACGAGCAGTACTTC. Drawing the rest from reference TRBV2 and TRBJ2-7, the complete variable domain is EPEVTQTPSHQVTQMGQEVILRCVPISNHLYFYWYRQILGQKVEFLVSFYNNEISEKSEIFDDQFSVERPDGSNFTLKIRSTKLEDSAMYFCASGRTGDTYEQYFGPGTRLTVT.